This is a list of T cell receptor beta chains from one sample in a study of blood T cell repertoires in COVID-19. Sequenced by immunoSEQ multiplex PCR; TCRdb stores in-frame clones only, minus some. Of 90,000 to 120,000 clones in the sample, 70% to 90% were seen once. The source material was peripheral blood. These receptors came from a man aged 35 to 55 with active or convalescent COVID-19. CDR3s include the opening cysteine and the closing phenylalanine or tryptophan. Clone sizes are given selectively: once, few, many, or a class where the clone is expanded.

CSASGLAGLYEQYF TRBJ2-7 TRBV20-1 NA
CASSIGRTGGAPSTEAFF TRBJ1-1 TRBV19 NA
CASSSSGEAFF TRBJ1-1 TRBV6-5 NA
CATSREGQGYEQYF TRBJ2-7 TRBV9 NA
CASSPVGAGNTIYF TRBJ1-3 TRBV19 NA
CASSLFQDSYLAEDTQYF TRBJ2-3 TRBV18 NA
CASSQGGHSTIYF TRBJ1-3 TRBV3-1/TRBV3-2 NA
CASSFNSFNEQFF TRBJ2-1 TRBV7-2 NA
CASSLGLAGRQFF TRBJ2-1 TRBV7-2 NA
CASSIVAGTLNTGELFF TRBJ2-2 TRBV19 NA
CASSESLGGTEAFF TRBJ1-1 TRBV10-1 NA
CASSPMDRANYGYTF TRBJ1-2 TRBV7-2 NA
CASSESPGGIDEQYF TRBJ2-7 TRBV10-1 NA
CASSLPLAGGPNEQFF TRBJ2-1 TRBV27 NA
CASSTGRDYSNQPQHF TRBJ1-5 TRBV19 few
CATRATSGAYNEQFF TRBJ2-1 TRBV24-1 NA
CATSSGGREQFF TRBJ2-1 TRBV24-1 NA
CASSLWQGGTGELFF TRBJ2-2 TRBV5-4 NA
CASSYSSQNTEAFF TRBJ1-1 TRBV6-2/TRBV6-3 NA
CASSLNLRQETQYF TRBJ2-5 TRBV7-3 NA
CASSLNQDTEAFF TRBJ1-1 TRBV18 NA
CASSARLGTGELFF TRBJ2-2 TRBV9 NA
CASSRGSNEQFF TRBJ2-1 TRBV6-5 NA
CASSASTGGYETQYF TRBJ2-5 TRBV13 NA
CASSKDPGQGNNTGELFF TRBJ2-2 TRBV21-1 NA
CASSLFASGYSIYEQYF TRBJ2-7 TRBV7-2 NA
CASSLARAGADTEAFF TRBJ1-1 TRBV7-8 NA
CASIRQGVGNQPQHF TRBJ1-5 TRBV28 NA
CASGKGASWMSSGNTIYF TRBJ1-3 TRBV7-2 NA
CASSSGQLNTEAFF TRBJ1-1 TRBV6-5 NA
CASSPGGGSWNTEAFF TRBJ1-1 TRBV5-6 NA
CASRNSGNEQFF TRBJ2-1 TRBV3-1/TRBV3-2 NA